The 10 T cell receptor beta chains given below trace back to one sample, sequenced in a study of early stage breast cancer tumors. Generated by immunoSEQ multiplex PCR, the TCRdb table keeps only in-frame clones and is missing some. The sample lists around 53,000 clones, over 80% occurring once. Sequenced sample: blood. These receptors all come from a person aged 70 to 85 with breast cancer.

This clone was seen only once. The chain employs TRBV18 and TRBJ2-2; 7 bases map to TRBD1. In germline, CDR1 is KGHSH, CDR2 LQKENI. The CDR3 totals 16 residues. V lost 4 bases, J lost 2 bases, and 7 bases stayed unmatched. Here the CDR3 DNA reads TGTGCCAGCTCACTTCGACAGGGTCCAAACACCGGGGAGCTGTTTTTT. Translating it yields CASSLRQGPNTGELFF.

This rearrangement joins TRBV11-2 to TRBJ1-2, with 8 bases that match TRBD1. Germline V gives CDR1 SGHAT, CDR2 FQNNGV. The CDR3 is made up of 19 amino acids. The V segment lost 4 bases and the J segment 5 bases; nucleotides outside the gene matches: 21. The CDR3 reads CASSSLYRGGIQFPYGYTF. DNA of the CDR3: TGTGCCAGCAGCTCTCTCTACAGGGGGGGAATCCAGTTTCCTTATGGCTACACCTTC. Drawing the rest from reference TRBV11-2 and TRBJ1-2, the complete variable domain is EAGVAQSPRYKIIEKRQSVAFWCNPISGHATLYWYQQILGQGPKLLIQFQNNGVVDDSQLPKDRFSAERLKGVDSTLKIQPAKLEDSAVYLCASSSLYRGGIQFPYGYTFGSGTRLTVV.

This clone has only a few counts. The chain couples TRBV9 to TRBJ2-3, with 7 bases identical to TRBD2. Germline CDR1 and CDR2: SGDLS and YYNGEE. V lost 4 bases to trimming and J lost 6 bases; unmatched junction nucleotides: 11. This CDR3 spans 15 amino acids. The CDR3 loop is CASSPVSGTMDTQYF. CDR3 in DNA: TGTGCCAGCAGCCCAGTCAGCGGGACCATGGATACGCAGTATTTT.

The chain couples TRBV7-9 to TRBJ1-2; a possible D gene is TRBD1 (5 bases). Per the germline V gene, CDR1 is SEHNR and CDR2 is FQNEAQ (reference sequence). This CDR3 spans 15 amino acids. V lost 3 bases and J 5 bases, leaving 16 bases between the germline ends. The CDR3 reads CASSFPQGGSYGYTF. The DNA for the CDR3 is TGTGCCAGCAGCTTTCCGCAGGGAGGTTCTTATGGCTACACCTTC.

The V and J genes are TRBV6-1 and TRBJ1-2, with 9 nucleotides matching TRBD1. After removal of 0 bases from V and 3 bases from J, the junction contained 2 bases not matched to a gene. The germline V gene has CDR1 MNHNS and CDR2 SASEGT. The CDR3 is 15 amino acids. CDR3: CASSEAWTGDYGYTF. CDR3 coding DNA: TGTGCCAGCAGTGAAGCTTGGACAGGGGACTATGGCTACACCTTC.

The chain links TRBV9 to TRBJ2-2, with D perhaps TRBD1 (6 bases). This CDR3 contains 16 residues. Germline values: CDR1 SGDLS, CDR2 YYNGEE. Trimming shortened V by 4 bases and J by 1 base, and 14 bases separated the two germline ends. CDR3 bases: TGTGCCAGCAGCCCCCTGGGGGCGGAGAACACCGGGGAGCTGTTTTTT. It codes for CASSPLGAENTGELFF.

This rearrangement joins TRBV7-9 to TRBJ2-7, with 9 bases identical to TRBD2. In germline, CDR1 is SEHNR, CDR2 FQNEAQ (reference sequence). V trimming: 4 bases; J trimming: 5 bases; junction bases outside the gene matches: 6. This CDR3 has 14 residues. CDR3 loop: CASSSSGGPDEQYF. The CDR3 DNA is TGTGCCAGCAGCTCCAGCGGGGGGCCAGACGAGCAGTACTTC.

The genes are TRBV6-4 and TRBJ2-2; 7 bases match TRBD2. J lost 1 base, V lost 8 bases, and 7 bases had no gene match. The V gene's germline CDR1 is MRHNA and CDR2 SNTAGT. The CDR3 length is 15 residues. CDR3: CASRGGDLNTGELFF. CDR3 bases: TGTGCCAGCCGGGGAGGGGATCTGAACACCGGGGAGCTGTTTTTT.

The chain has TRBV19 and TRBJ1-2; D remains ambiguous. Trimming removed 7 bases at V and 7 bases at J, with 13 bases between. The CDR3 runs 12 residues. The germline V gene encodes CDR1 LNHDA and CDR2 SQIVND (reference sequence). The CDR3 DNA is TGTGCCAGTACCTGGTCCGCAGGTGGCTACACCTTC. Translation: CASTWSAGGYTF.

The J gene is TRBJ1-2, the V gene TRBV9; no clear D gene. V was cut by 1 base and J by 1 base, with 8 bases left in between. CDR3 length: 14 amino acids. The germline V gene encodes CDR1 SGDLS and CDR2 YYNGEE. Here the CDR3 reads CASSVSGNNYGYTF. CDR3 nucleotides: TGTGCCAGCAGCGTATCCGGGAATAACTATGGCTACACCTTC.